Listed below are T cell receptor beta chains from one sample, sequenced in a study of T-cell memory formation after mild COVID-19. TCRdb called the 5' RACE reads again in MiXCR, with one record for every CDR3 protein. The profile covers some 350,000 distinct CDR3 sequences, with 13% appearing a single time and around 21% taken by the ten largest. Specimen: PBMCs or a T cell subset sorted from them (not recorded which). The origin of the receptors is a man between 18 and 29 years old who had mild COVID-19 (a few samples of this study predate the infection). Cell type and time point are not known. Each CDR3 is given with its conserved first and last residue. D genes are given only for firm matches. Clone sizes are given selectively: once, few, many, or a class where the clone is expanded.

>NA|NA|TRBJ2-7|TRBV5-1
CASSLPGADEQYF
TGCGCCAGCAGCTTGCCAGGCGCGGACGAGCAGTACTTC
>few|NA|TRBJ1-5|TRBV6-2/TRBV6-3
CASSRLEVNQPQHF
TGTGCCAGCAGTCGACTGGAAGTTAATCAGCCCCAGCATTTT
>few|NA|TRBJ2-5|TRBV7-6
CASSLHIETQYF
TGTGCCAGCAGCTTACACATCGAGACCCAGTACTTC
>many|NA|TRBJ1-1|TRBV7-6
CASSLGQQAFF
TGTGCCAGCAGCTTAGGACAACAAGCTTTCTTT
>NA|TRBD2|TRBJ2-7|TRBV18
CASHPGLGSYEQYF
TGTGCCAGCCACCCGGGACTAGGCTCCTACGAGCAGTACTTC
>few|NA|TRBJ2-5|TRBV4-3
CASSQDNRGREETQYF
TGCGCCAGCAGCCAAGATAATCGAGGCAGGGAAGAGACCCAGTACTTC
>many|NA|TRBJ2-5|TRBV6-6
CASSYSGGEETQYF
TGTGCCAGCAGTTACTCAGGGGGGGAAGAGACCCAGTACTTC
>few|NA|TRBJ1-2|TRBV7-3
CASGQSYGYTF
TGTGCCAGCGGTCAGAGCTATGGCTACACCTTC
>once|NA|TRBJ1-5|TRBV20-1
CSAPQGSNQPQHF
TGCAGTGCTCCGCAGGGAAGCAATCAGCCCCAGCATTTT
>few|NA|TRBJ2-3|TRBV6-5
CASRLQRTSTDTQYF
TGTGCCAGCAGATTACAGAGGACTAGCACAGATACGCAGTATTTT
>NA|NA|TRBJ2-1|TRBV12-3/TRBV12-4
CASLTRSGYNEQFF
TGTGCCAGCCTTACCCGAAGCGGATACAATGAGCAGTTCTTC
>few|NA|TRBJ1-2|TRBV11-2
CASSLGSLRGDGYTF
TGTGCCAGCAGCTTAGGATCTCTTCGCGGCGATGGCTACACCTTC
>many|NA|TRBJ2-1|TRBV5-1
CASSLEVKPGDEQFF
TGCGCCAGCAGCTTGGAAGTGAAACCGGGAGATGAGCAGTTCTTC
>many|NA|TRBJ1-5|TRBV12-3/TRBV12-4
CASSLSVNQPQHF
TGTGCCAGCAGTTTAAGTGTGAATCAGCCCCAGCATTTT
>NA|NA|TRBJ1-6|TRBV6-6
CASRYRNSPLHF
TGTGCCAGCAGGTACAGAAATTCACCCCTCCACTTT
>many|TRBD1|TRBJ2-1|TRBV15
CATGQGESYNEQFF
TGTGCCACCGGACAGGGGGAAAGCTACAATGAGCAGTTCTTC
>NA|NA|TRBJ2-4|TRBV19
CASSEWDKNIQYF
TGTGCCAGTAGTGAGTGGGACAAGAACATTCAGTACTTC
>NA|NA|TRBJ1-1|TRBV6-5
CASNNGGARAFF
TGTGCCAGCAACAACGGGGGGGCTCGAGCTTTCTTT
>few|NA|TRBJ2-5|TRBV7-8
CASTGEAGQETQYF
TGTGCCAGCACGGGGGAGGCGGGACAAGAGACCCAGTACTTC
>few|NA|TRBJ1-1|TRBV7-2
CASSLVPRHTEAFF
TGTGCCAGCAGCTTAGTCCCCAGACACACTGAAGCTTTCTTT
>NA|NA|TRBJ1-5|TRBV2
CASKESGIQPQHF
TGTGCCAGCAAGGAATCAGGGATACAGCCCCAGCATTTT
>NA|NA|TRBJ1-4|TRBV7-9
CASSSDATDATNEKLFF
TGTGCCAGCAGCTCGGACGCTACGGATGCAACTAATGAAAAACTGTTTTTT
>few|NA|TRBJ1-5|TRBV5-6
CASSLAATDQPQHF
TGTGCCAGCAGCTTGGCAGCAACCGATCAGCCCCAGCATTTT
>NA|NA|TRBJ1-1|TRBV5-1
CASQPAAELAEAFF
TGCGCCAGCCAACCCGCAGCCGAGCTTGCTGAAGCTTTCTTT
>few|NA|TRBJ1-1|TRBV7-2
CASSLYGGTEAFF
TGTGCCAGCAGCTTATACGGTGGTACTGAAGCTTTCTTT
>few|NA|TRBJ1-2|TRBV5-1
CASSLAGSPYGYTF
TGCGCCAGCAGCTTGGCAGGCAGTCCCTATGGCTACACCTTC
>NA|TRBD1|TRBJ2-7|TRBV27
CASSRDRPRASEQYF
TGTGCCAGCAGCAGGGACAGGCCGAGGGCATCCGAGCAGTACTTC
>few|TRBD2|TRBJ2-7|TRBV12-3/TRBV12-4
CASSSGTASEQYF
TGTGCCAGCAGCAGCGGGACGGCGAGCGAGCAGTACTTC
>few|TRBD1|TRBJ1-2|TRBV7-2
CASSLAPTGGSYTF
TGTGCCAGCAGCTTGGCTCCGACAGGGGGTAGCTACACCTTC
>NA|NA|TRBJ1-2|TRBV18
CASSSDSQYGYTF
TGTGCCAGCTCATCCGACAGCCAGTATGGCTACACCTTC
>once|NA|TRBJ2-7|TRBV12-3/TRBV12-4
CASSLSDGAYEQYF
TGTGCCAGCAGTTTATCCGACGGGGCCTACGAGCAGTACTTC
>few|NA|TRBJ1-3|TRBV4-1
CASSQAYGEVTGNTIYF
TGCGCCAGCAGCCAAGCTTATGGGGAAGTTACTGGAAACACCATATATTTT
>few|NA|TRBJ1-5|TRBV19
CASSIGSGLQPQHF
TGTGCCAGTAGTATCGGATCCGGGTTGCAGCCCCAGCATTTT
>NA|TRBD1|TRBJ1-4|TRBV7-8
CASGTGIEAGTNEKLFF
TGTGCCAGCGGGACAGGGATAGAGGCGGGAACTAATGAAAAACTGTTTTTT
>many|NA|TRBJ1-6|TRBV12-3/TRBV12-4
CASSLALGVSTPGNSPLHF
TGTGCCAGCAGTTTAGCGCTGGGCGTTTCCACACCGGGGAATTCACCCCTCCACTTT
>NA|NA|TRBJ2-1|TRBV11-2
CASSLGWVNEQFF
TGTGCCAGCAGCTTAGGTTGGGTGAATGAGCAGTTCTTC
>NA|NA|TRBJ2-3|TRBV7-9
CASSDRFDTQYF
TGTGCCAGCAGCGATAGGTTCGATACGCAGTATTTT
>NA|TRBD1|TRBJ2-7|TRBV12-3/TRBV12-4
CASTGGTGGLYEQYF
TGTGCCAGCACCGGGGGGACAGGGGGCCTGTACGAGCAGTACTTC
>few|NA|TRBJ2-1|TRBV19
CASSNVGAVSYNEQFF
TGTGCCAGTAGTAACGTCGGAGCGGTATCCTACAATGAGCAGTTCTTC
>few|TRBD2|TRBJ2-3|TRBV5-1
CASSQIGGGGDTQYF
TGCGCCAGCAGCCAGATAGGCGGGGGGGGAGATACGCAGTATTTT
>few|TRBD2|TRBJ2-5|TRBV6-2/TRBV6-3
CASTTSGGRETQYF
TGTGCCAGCACGACTAGCGGGGGGCGAGAGACCCAGTACTTC
>NA|NA|TRBJ2-6|TRBV5-1
CASSSSVDSGANVLTF
TGCGCCAGCAGCTCTTCGGTGGACTCTGGGGCCAACGTCCTGACTTTC
>NA|NA|TRBJ1-5|TRBV7-9
CASSAGDQPQHF
TGTGCCAGCAGCGCGGGAGATCAGCCCCAGCATTTT
>few|NA|TRBJ2-2|TRBV7-3
CASSSGPRGTGELFF
TGTGCCAGCAGCTCCGGGCCAAGGGGCACCGGGGAGCTGTTTTTT
>NA|TRBD1|TRBJ1-1|TRBV29-1
CSVGQVNTEAFF
TGCAGCGTCGGACAGGTAAACACTGAAGCTTTCTTT
>NA|NA|TRBJ1-3|TRBV3-1
CASRGRDTIYF
TGTGCCAGCAGAGGCCGGGACACCATATATTTT
>NA|TRBD1|TRBJ1-4|TRBV6-5
CASSSGDRVQEKLFF
TGTGCCAGCAGTTCCGGGGACAGGGTACAAGAAAAACTGTTTTTT
>few|NA|TRBJ2-1|TRBV24-1
CATSPSGTRQFF
TGTGCCACCAGTCCATCCGGGACACGGCAGTTCTTC
>NA|NA|TRBJ1-5|TRBV4-3
CASSHGITNRPYGNQPQHF
TGCGCCAGCAGCCATGGTATCACTAATCGGCCCTATGGCAATCAGCCCCAGCATTTT
>many|NA|TRBJ2-3|TRBV4-3
CASSQDRAGYTQYF
TGCGCCAGCAGCCAAGATCGGGCGGGTTATACGCAGTATTTT
>NA|NA|TRBJ2-2|TRBV20-1
CSAGRDTGELFF
TGCAGTGCTGGCCGGGACACCGGGGAGCTGTTTTTT